This is a list of T cell receptor beta chains from one sample in a study of graft-versus-host responses after intestinal transplantation. The antigens these receptors bind are not known. The method was immunoSEQ multiplex PCR; TCRdb's version includes in-frame clones alone and lacks a portion of them. In the table there are roughly 100,000 clones, roughly 93% of which are singletons. This specimen consisted of unstimulated CD8+ T cells sorted from spleen or lymph node cells, obtained before intestinal transplant. These receptors were obtained from a human donor who received an intestinal transplant. The CDR3 runs from the conserved cysteine through the conserved F or W. The order of the fields is J gene, D gene, clone size, V gene, CDR3 protein, CDR3 DNA. The D gene is left open where the match is weak. Clone sizes are given selectively: once, few, many, or a class where the clone is expanded.

>TRBJ2-3|TRBD2|once|TRBV5-4
CASSLEASGESDTQYF
TGTGCCAGCAGCTTGGAAGCCAGCGGGGAATCGGATACGCAGTATTTT
>TRBJ2-3|TRBD2|.|TRBV6-6
CASSLAGGREDTQYF
TGTGCCAGCAGTTTAGCGGGGGGGCGGGAAGATACGCAGTATTTT
>TRBJ2-7|.|.|TRBV19
CASSWARGSYEQYF
TGTGCCAGTAGTTGGGCAAGGGGCTCCTACGAGCAGTACTTC
>TRBJ1-1|TRBD1|once|TRBV5-4
CASRSADRDPEAFF
TGTGCCAGCAGATCCGCCGACAGGGACCCTGAAGCTTTCTTT
>TRBJ2-7|.|.|TRBV12-5
CASGLAFVGAEYVQYF
TGTGCTAGTGGTTTGGCCTTCGTCGGGGCCGAGTACGTGCAGTACTTC
>TRBJ1-1|.|.|TRBV10-2
CASTGTLNTEAFF
TGCGCCAGTACCGGGACACTGAACACTGAAGCTTTCTTT
>TRBJ1-1|.|.|TRBV6-1
CASSEEMNTEAFF
TGTGCCAGCAGTGAAGAGATGAACACTGAAGCTTTCTTT
>TRBJ1-2|.|.|TRBV7-9
CASSLRGNYGYTF
TGTGCCAGCAGCCTACGGGGGAACTATGGCTACACCTTC
>TRBJ1-1|.|once|TRBV18
CASSPPTLTGNTEAFF
TGTGCCAGCTCACCACCGACCTTAACAGGGAACACTGAAGCTTTCTTT
>TRBJ2-3|.|.|TRBV6-6
CASTGTQHHLTDTQYF
TGTGCCAGCACCGGGACCCAACACCACCTCACAGATACGCAGTATTTT
>TRBJ2-1|TRBD2|.|TRBV5-6
CASSGTGTSAYNEQFF
TGTGCCAGCAGCGGTACCGGGACTAGCGCCTACAATGAGCAGTTCTTC
>TRBJ2-7|.|.|TRBV5-1
CASSLALVGGSDEQYF
TGCGCCAGCAGCTTGGCTTTGGTCGGGGGTTCAGACGAGCAGTACTTC
>TRBJ2-5|.|once|TRBV27
CASSGGARQETQYF
TGTGCCAGCAGTGGGGGGGCGCGGCAGGAGACCCAGTACTTC
>TRBJ1-5|TRBD1|.|TRBV9
CASSAGAGGLGQPQHF
TGTGCCAGCAGCGCCGGGGCAGGGGGATTGGGTCAGCCCCAGCATTTT
>TRBJ2-1|TRBD1|.|TRBV7-9
CASSTRQGRLLDEQFF
TGTGCCAGCAGCACCCGACAGGGAAGGTTATTGGATGAGCAGTTCTTC
>TRBJ2-3|TRBD2|.|TRBV29-1
CSVSGGALVTDTQYF
TGCAGCGTTAGCGGGGGGGCCTTGGTCACAGATACGCAGTATTTT
>TRBJ2-7|.|.|TRBV4-1
CASRIAQGPHEQYF
TGCGCCAGCAGAATCGCCCAGGGTCCCCACGAGCAGTACTTC
>TRBJ1-2|TRBD1|.|TRBV9
CASSENRGNYGYTF
TGTGCCAGCAGCGAGAACAGGGGGAACTATGGCTACACCTTC
>TRBJ1-1|.|few|TRBV13
CASSLGGNEAFF
TGTGCCAGCAGCTTAGGGGGGAATGAAGCTTTCTTT
>TRBJ2-5|.|once|TRBV6-6
CASSYYRDSQETQYF
TGTGCCAGCAGTTACTACCGGGACTCACAAGAGACCCAGTACTTC
>TRBJ2-3|.|.|TRBV2
CASGTRQYF
TGTGCCAGCGGGACCCGGCAGTATTTT
>TRBJ2-1|.|few|TRBV7-9
CASSLAGGSPNEQFF
TGTGCCAGCAGCTTAGCGGGGGGCTCCCCCAATGAGCAGTTCTTC